The 26 T cell receptor beta chains listed next were all sequenced from one sample in a study of human versus mouse CDR3 diversity and MHC coevolution. The data were produced by immunoSEQ multiplex PCR, yet TCRdb's version contains in-frame clones alone and is incomplete. The repertoire holds tens of thousands of clones, with approximately 92% as singletons. The sample was naive CD4+ T cells from blood. Specified subset: CD45RO-negative CD62L-positive naive CD4 T cells. The receptors were sampled from a person aged 25 to 69 in good health.

This chain uses TRBV5-4 with TRBJ2-5; TRBD1 is a possible D gene (6 bases). Germline V gene data show CDR1 as SGHNT and CDR2 as YYREEE (reference sequence). Trimming stripped 4 bases from V and 1 base from J, with 14 bases between. The CDR3 spans 15 residues. CDR3 DNA sequence: TGTGCCAGCAGCCTTGGGGGCCGCCGCCAAGAGACCCAGTACTTC. This encodes CASSLGGRRQETQYF.

This chain joins TRBV20-1 and TRBJ1-6; D is ambiguous. Per the germline V gene, CDR1 is DFQATT and CDR2 is SNEGSKA (reference sequence). Trimming took 0 bases from V and 13 from J, leaving 7 bases between them. The CDR3 runs 11 residues. CDR3 nucleotides: TGCAGTGCTAGAGATTCGGGGCCCCTCCACTTT. Amino acids: CSARDSGPLHF.

The gene calls are TRBV5-1 and TRBJ2-1; tentatively, D is TRBD2 (5 bases). Germline V gives CDR1 SGHRS, CDR2 YFSETQ. Trimming left V 2 bases short and J 2 bases short, with 11 bases between. This CDR3 spans 15 amino acids. The CDR3 is CASSFPSGAYNEQFF. CDR3 DNA sequence: TGCGCCAGCAGCTTCCCCAGCGGAGCCTACAATGAGCAGTTCTTC.

The chain couples TRBV10-3 to TRBJ2-1, with a possible D match to TRBD1 (6 bases). Trimming took 2 bases from V and 4 from J, leaving 15 bases between them. The CDR3 sequence is 16 residues long. Germline CDR1 reads ENHRY; CDR2 reads SYGVKD. CDR3 residues: CAISERQGSSYNEQFF. The CDR3 region has the DNA TGTGCCATCAGTGAGAGGCAGGGGAGTTCTTACAATGAGCAGTTCTTC.

The chain uses TRBV5-1 and TRBJ2-5; 13 nucleotides line up with TRBD2. Germline values: CDR1 SGHRS, CDR2 YFSETQ. The V gene end was trimmed by 0 bases and the J gene end by 2 bases; junction bases not matched to a gene: 1. CDR3 size: 16 residues. This chain's CDR3 is CASSLGTSGGQETQYF. The CDR3 DNA sequence: TGCGCCAGCAGCTTGGGGACTAGCGGGGGTCAAGAGACCCAGTACTTC.

The rearrangement links TRBV5-6 to TRBJ1-2, with D tentatively TRBD1 (5 bases). V was cut by 0 bases and J by 6 bases, with 9 bases left in between. Germline V lookup: CDR1 SGHDT, CDR2 YYEEEE. The CDR3 extends over 13 amino acids. This chain's CDR3 is CASSLAGLDGYTF. CDR3 in DNA: TGTGCCAGCAGCTTGGCAGGGCTGGATGGCTACACCTTC.

The chain joins TRBV29-1 to TRBJ1-1, with 7 nucleotides matching TRBD1. The CDR3 is 13 residues long. CDR1 and CDR2 from the germline V gene are SQVTM and ANQGSEA. As DNA, the CDR3 is TGCCCTATGAAAAGGGGGCAGGTGACTGAAGCTTTCTTT. Residues: CPMKRGQVTEAFF.

The genes are TRBV11-3 and TRBJ2-6; TRBD1 matches at 11 bases. CDR3 length: 18 amino acids. Germline V gene sequence: CDR1 SGHNT, CDR2 YENEEA. Trimming took 4 bases from V and 0 from J; bases not matched to a gene: 5. CDR3 in amino acids: CASSWAGTGGSGANVLTF. CDR3 nucleotide sequence: TGTGCCAGCAGCTGGGCCGGGACAGGGGGCTCTGGGGCCAACGTCCTGACTTTC.

V gene TRBV18 combines with J gene TRBJ2-1; 12 nucleotides match TRBD2. Germline V gene data show CDR1 as KGHSH and CDR2 as LQKENI. V lost 3 bases and J lost 4; bases outside the gene matches: 4. The CDR3 is 16 amino acids. CDR3 DNA: TGTGCCAGCTCACCCGGACTAGCGGGAATGTACAATGAGCAGTTCTTC. Protein sequence: CASSPGLAGMYNEQFF.

The V call is TRBV19, the J call TRBJ2-2, with 8 bases fitting TRBD1. The CDR3 loop spans 15 amino acids. J was trimmed by 5 bases and V by 2 bases; bases with no gene match: 4. In germline, CDR1 is LNHDA, CDR2 SQIVND (reference sequence). CDR3 in amino acids: CASSIWTGRTGELFF. CDR3 DNA: TGTGCCAGTAGTATATGGACAGGGCGGACCGGGGAGCTGTTTTTT.

This chain links TRBV7-2 with TRBJ1-5; no reliable D call. Per the germline V gene, CDR1 is SGHTA and CDR2 is FQGNSA. V was trimmed by 6 bases and J by 2 bases, leaving 14 bases between them. The length of the CDR3 is 15 residues. CDR3 sequence (DNA): TGTGCCAGCAGTCAACGTGAGTATGGCAATCAGCCCCAGCATTTT. It specifies CASSQREYGNQPQHF.

The CDR3 here is CASSVEAGGDTGELFF. CDR3 nucleotide sequence: TGTGCCAGCAGCGTAGAGGCGGGGGGCGATACCGGGGAGCTGTTTTTT. The chain is built from TRBV9 and TRBJ2-2, with TRBD2 identical over 8 bases. CDR3 length: 16 amino acids. The germline gives CDR1 SGDLS, CDR2 YYNGEE. Trimming cost V 0 bases and J 5 bases; bases outside gene matches: 6.

The V call is TRBV27, the J call TRBJ1-2, with no clear D. The germline V gene encodes CDR1 MNHEY and CDR2 SMNVEV (reference sequence). The CDR3 is 14 amino acids. Trimming took off 2 bases at V and 6 bases at J, with 13 bases between the two ends. The CDR3 bases are TGTGCCAGCAGTTTAGACCGATGGCAGGATGGCTACACCTTC. It encodes CASSLDRWQDGYTF.

This rearrangement joins TRBV9 to TRBJ1-2, with 7 bases fitting TRBD1. The CDR3 runs to 14 residues. Germline loops: CDR1 SGDLS, CDR2 YYNGEE. Losses at the gene ends were 4 bases for V and 4 bases for J; bases not matched to a gene: 7. The CDR3 nucleotides read TGTGCCAGCAGCCCCAGACAGGGCATCTATGGCTACACCTTC. Translating it yields CASSPRQGIYGYTF.

The rearrangement joins TRBV28 to TRBJ2-3; D possibly corresponds to TRBD1 (5 bases). This CDR3 has 15 amino acids. Trimming removed 6 bases from V and 3 bases from J, with 16 bases in between. Germline V gene data show CDR1 as MDHEN and CDR2 as SYDVKM. The DNA of the CDR3 is TGTGCCAGCAGGCCCCGGACACCCCCGACAGATACGCAGTATTTT. The encoded protein is CASRPRTPPTDTQYF.

The CDR3: CACNSRTATGELFF. CDR3 nucleotide sequence: TGTGCCTGCAACTCCAGGACAGCCACCGGGGAGCTGTTTTTT. The chain joins TRBV30 to TRBJ2-2; D might be TRBD1 (6 bases). The V gene lost 6 bases and the J gene lost 4 bases, with 15 bases spanning the gap. The germline CDR1 and CDR2 sequences are GTSNPN and SVGIG (reference sequence). The CDR3 consists of 14 residues.

The chain links TRBV6-1 to TRBJ2-7; 8 bases are shared with TRBD1. CDR3 length: 14 amino acids. The V and J ends lost 8 bases and 2 bases, in that order; junction bases with no gene match: 8. The V gene's germline CDR1 is MNHNS and CDR2 SASEGT. The CDR3: CASCRGPMAYEQYF. For the CDR3, the DNA is TGTGCCAGCTGCAGGGGGCCGATGGCCTACGAGCAGTACTTC.

This clone was picked up a small number of times. V is TRBV27 and J is TRBJ2-7, with D tentatively TRBD1 (7 bases). This CDR3 has 15 amino acids. CDR1 is MNHEY, CDR2 SMNVEV, per germline (reference sequence). The germline V and J ends were trimmed by 4 bases and 2 bases, with 15 bases remaining between them. The CDR3 spells CASSSLQGGTYEQYF. The CDR3 DNA reads as TGTGCCAGCAGTTCCCTTCAGGGGGGAACCTACGAGCAGTACTTC.

The chain uses TRBV30 and TRBJ2-1; 12 bases line up with TRBD2. This CDR3 contains 16 residues. J gave up 4 bases and V 2 bases, and 6 bases lay outside the gene matches. CDR1 GTSNPN and CDR2 SVGIG come from the germline V gene (reference sequence). CDR3 sequence reads: CAWSSTTSGRYNEQFF. CDR3 nucleotides: TGTGCCTGGAGTTCGACGACTAGCGGGAGATACAATGAGCAGTTCTTC.

In this sample, this clone turned up once. The chain is built from TRBV7-2 and TRBJ1-2, with unresolved D. Per the germline V gene, CDR1 is SGHTA and CDR2 is FQGNSA. This CDR3 has 12 residues. V lost 3 bases and J lost 9, with 11 bases in between. CDR3 residues: CASSFVRASYTF. CDR3 nucleotide sequence: TGTGCCAGCAGCTTTGTGCGGGCGAGCTACACCTTC.

This chain's CDR3 is CASSLNSAAGVRNEQFF. For the CDR3, the DNA is TGTGCCAGCAGCTTGAATTCGGCAGCGGGAGTTCGAAATGAGCAGTTCTTC. The chain couples TRBV5-4 to TRBJ2-1; 8 nucleotides align to TRBD2. The CDR3 extends over 17 amino acids. V shed 1 base and J 7 bases; nucleotides not matched to a gene: 13. Germline loops: CDR1 SGHNT, CDR2 YYREEE (reference sequence). The full variable domain, in which reference TRBV5-4 and TRBJ2-1 provide the parts outside the CDR3, is ETGVTQSPTHLIKTRGQQVTLRCSSQSGHNTVSWYQQALGQGPQFIFQYYREEENGRGNFPPRFSGLQFPNYSSELNVNALELDDSALYLCASSLNSAAGVRNEQFFGPGTRLTVL.

The chain recombines TRBV29-1 with TRBJ1-2; D perhaps matches TRBD1 (5 bases). This CDR3 region has 11 residues. The V end was cut by 4 bases, the J end by 8 bases, with 11 bases between. Germline CDR1 reads SQVTM; CDR2 reads ANQGSEA. DNA of the CDR3: TGCAGCGTTGGCAGGGATGAAGGCTACACCTTC. This codes for CSVGRDEGYTF.

The chain couples TRBV5-5 to TRBJ2-7; D possibly corresponds to TRBD2 (5 bases). Trimming removed 5 bases at V and 6 bases at J, with 9 bases between. Germline CDR1 and CDR2: SGHKS and YYEKEE (reference sequence). This CDR3 has 11 amino acids. In DNA form, the CDR3 reads TGTGCCAGCAGGGGCGAGGGCGAGCAGTACTTC. This codes for CASRGEGEQYF.

This chain joins TRBV5-4 and TRBJ1-1; TRBD1 matches 8 bases. The CDR3 contains 13 residues. Trimming took 4 bases from V and 4 from J; bases not matched to a gene: 3. Per germline, CDR1 SGHNT and CDR2 YYREEE (reference sequence). The CDR3 sequence is CASSIQGGTEAFF. In nucleotides, the CDR3 is TGTGCCAGCAGCATACAGGGGGGCACTGAAGCTTTCTTT.

The chain uses TRBV18 and TRBJ1-4; no firm D call. The CDR3 consists of 13 residues. The germline gives CDR1 KGHSH, CDR2 LQKENI. V lost 3 bases, J lost 5 bases, and 7 bases lay in between. CDR3 DNA sequence: TGTGCCAGCTCACCGGGAGAGAATGAAAAACTGTTTTTT. This gives the protein CASSPGENEKLFF.

The rearrangement joins TRBV9 to TRBJ1-4; D perhaps matches TRBD1 (6 bases). The V end lost 0 bases, the J end lost 5 bases, and 11 bases lay between the germline ends. CDR3 length: 15 amino acids. Germline V gene lookup returns CDR1 SGDLS and CDR2 YYNGEE. The CDR3 reads CASSVGQVPNEKLFF. CDR3 sequence (DNA): TGTGCCAGCAGCGTAGGACAGGTTCCCAATGAAAAACTGTTTTTT.